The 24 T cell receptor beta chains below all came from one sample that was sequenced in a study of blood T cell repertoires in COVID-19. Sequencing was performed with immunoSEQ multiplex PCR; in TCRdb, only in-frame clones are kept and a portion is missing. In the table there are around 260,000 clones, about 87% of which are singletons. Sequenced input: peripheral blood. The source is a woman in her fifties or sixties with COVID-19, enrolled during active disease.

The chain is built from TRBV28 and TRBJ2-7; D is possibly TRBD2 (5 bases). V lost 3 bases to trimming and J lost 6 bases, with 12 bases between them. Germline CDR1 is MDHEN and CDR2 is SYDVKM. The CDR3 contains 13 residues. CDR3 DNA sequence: TGTGCCAGCAGTTTCGAGGGCCCCGGCGAGCAGTACTTC. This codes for CASSFEGPGEQYF.

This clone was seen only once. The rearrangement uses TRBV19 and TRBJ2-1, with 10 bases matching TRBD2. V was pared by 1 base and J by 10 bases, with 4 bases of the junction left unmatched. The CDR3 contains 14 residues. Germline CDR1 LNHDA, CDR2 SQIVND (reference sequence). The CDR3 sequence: CASSIVGTSVEQFF. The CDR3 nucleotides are TGTGCCAGTAGTATAGTTGGGACTAGCGTGGAGCAGTTCTTC.

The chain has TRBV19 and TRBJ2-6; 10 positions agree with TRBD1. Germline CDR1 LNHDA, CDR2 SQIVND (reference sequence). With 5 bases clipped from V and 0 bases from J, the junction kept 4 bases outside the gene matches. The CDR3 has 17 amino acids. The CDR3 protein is CASSPRTGGSGANVLTF. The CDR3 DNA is TGTGCCAGTAGTCCGCGGACAGGGGGCTCTGGGGCCAACGTCCTGACTTTC.

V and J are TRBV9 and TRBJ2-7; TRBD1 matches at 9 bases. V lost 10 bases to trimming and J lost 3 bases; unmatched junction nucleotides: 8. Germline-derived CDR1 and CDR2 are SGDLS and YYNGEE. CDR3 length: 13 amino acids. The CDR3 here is CAVTAGQGYEQYF. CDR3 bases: TGTGCCGTAACGGCGGGACAGGGCTACGAGCAGTACTTC.

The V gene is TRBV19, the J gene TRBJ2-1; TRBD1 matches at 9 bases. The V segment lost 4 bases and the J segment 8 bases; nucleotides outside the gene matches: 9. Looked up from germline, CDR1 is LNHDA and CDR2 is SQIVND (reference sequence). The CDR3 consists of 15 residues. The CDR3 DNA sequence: TGTGCCAGTAGTACGCACAGGGGGCGCAGGGATGAGCAGTTCTTC. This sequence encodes CASSTHRGRRDEQFF. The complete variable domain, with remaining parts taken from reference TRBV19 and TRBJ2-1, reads DGGITQSPKYLFRKEGQNVTLSCEQNLNHDAMYWYRQDPGQGLRLIYYSQIVNDFQKGDIAEGYSVSREKKESFPLTVTSAQKNPTAFYLCASSTHRGRRDEQFFGPGTRLTVL.

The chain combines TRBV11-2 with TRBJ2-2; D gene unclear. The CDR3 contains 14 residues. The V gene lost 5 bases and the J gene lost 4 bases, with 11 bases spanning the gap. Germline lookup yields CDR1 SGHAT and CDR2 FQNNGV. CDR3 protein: CASSGDLATGELFF. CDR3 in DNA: TGTGCCAGCAGCGGTGATTTGGCCACCGGGGAGCTGTTTTTT.

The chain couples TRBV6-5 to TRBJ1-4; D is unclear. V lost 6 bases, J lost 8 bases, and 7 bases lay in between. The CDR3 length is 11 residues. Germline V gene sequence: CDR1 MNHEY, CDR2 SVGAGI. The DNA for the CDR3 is TGTGCCAGCAGGCGAGGAGAAAAACTGTTTTTT. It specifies CASRRGEKLFF.

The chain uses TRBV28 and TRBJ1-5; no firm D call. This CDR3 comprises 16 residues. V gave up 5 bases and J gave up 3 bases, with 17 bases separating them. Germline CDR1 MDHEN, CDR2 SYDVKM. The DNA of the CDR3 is TGTGCCAGCAGTCCCCCCCGGGTAGCTATCAATCAGCCCCAGCATTTT. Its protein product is CASSPPRVAINQPQHF.

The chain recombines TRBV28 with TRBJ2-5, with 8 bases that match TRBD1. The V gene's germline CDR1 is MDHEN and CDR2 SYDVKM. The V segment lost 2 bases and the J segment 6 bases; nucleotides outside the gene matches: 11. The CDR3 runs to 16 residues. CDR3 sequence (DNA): TGTGCCAGCAGTTTACCCCCGGCAGGGGGCTTAAAGACCCAGTACTTC. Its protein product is CASSLPPAGGLKTQYF.

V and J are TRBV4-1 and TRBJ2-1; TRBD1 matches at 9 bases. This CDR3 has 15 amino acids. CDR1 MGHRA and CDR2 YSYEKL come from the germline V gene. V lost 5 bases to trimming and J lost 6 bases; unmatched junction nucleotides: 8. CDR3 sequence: CASSSRDREGNEQFF. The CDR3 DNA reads TGCGCCAGCAGCTCCCGGGACAGGGAGGGCAATGAGCAGTTCTTC.

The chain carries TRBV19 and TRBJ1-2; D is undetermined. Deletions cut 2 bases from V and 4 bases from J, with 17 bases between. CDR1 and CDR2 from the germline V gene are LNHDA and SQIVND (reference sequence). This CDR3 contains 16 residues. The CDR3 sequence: CASSISEASGPYGYTF. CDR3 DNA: TGTGCCAGTAGTATATCGGAGGCATCTGGACCCTATGGCTACACCTTC. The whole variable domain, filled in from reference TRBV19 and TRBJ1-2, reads DGGITQSPKYLFRKEGQNVTLSCEQNLNHDAMYWYRQDPGQGLRLIYYSQIVNDFQKGDIAEGYSVSREKKESFPLTVTSAQKNPTAFYLCASSISEASGPYGYTFGSGTRLTVV.

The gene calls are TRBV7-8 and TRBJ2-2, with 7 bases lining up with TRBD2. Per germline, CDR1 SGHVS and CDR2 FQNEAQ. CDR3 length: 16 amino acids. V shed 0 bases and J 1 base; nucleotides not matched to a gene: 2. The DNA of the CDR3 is TGTGCCAGCAGCTTAGCGGGCGGGAGGAACACCGGGGAGCTGTTTTTT. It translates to CASSLAGGRNTGELFF.

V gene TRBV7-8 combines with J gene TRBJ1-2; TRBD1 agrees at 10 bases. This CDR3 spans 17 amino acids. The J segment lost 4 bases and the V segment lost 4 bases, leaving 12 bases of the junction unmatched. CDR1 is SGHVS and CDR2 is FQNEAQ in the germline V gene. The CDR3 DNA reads TGTGCCAGCAGCTATCGCTTGGACAGGGGGTTGGTCTATGGCTACACCTTC. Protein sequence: CASSYRLDRGLVYGYTF.

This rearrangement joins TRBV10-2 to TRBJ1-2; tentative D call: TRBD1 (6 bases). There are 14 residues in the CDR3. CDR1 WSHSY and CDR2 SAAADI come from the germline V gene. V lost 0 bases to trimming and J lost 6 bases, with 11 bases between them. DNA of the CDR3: TGCGCCAGCAGTGAGTCGACTCACAGGGATGGCTACACCTTC. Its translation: CASSESTHRDGYTF.

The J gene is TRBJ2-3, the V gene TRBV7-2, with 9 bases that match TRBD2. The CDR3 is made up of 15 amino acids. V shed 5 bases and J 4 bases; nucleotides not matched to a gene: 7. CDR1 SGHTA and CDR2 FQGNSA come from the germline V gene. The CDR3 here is CASSPIAGGPDTQYF. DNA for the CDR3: TGTGCCAGCAGCCCCATCGCGGGAGGGCCAGATACGCAGTATTTT.

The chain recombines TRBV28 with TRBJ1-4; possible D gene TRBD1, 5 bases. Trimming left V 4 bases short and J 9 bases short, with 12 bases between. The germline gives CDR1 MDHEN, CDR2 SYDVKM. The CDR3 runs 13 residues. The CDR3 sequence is CASSSRGRKKLFF. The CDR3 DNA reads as TGTGCCAGCAGTTCGCGGGGCAGGAAAAAACTGTTTTTT.

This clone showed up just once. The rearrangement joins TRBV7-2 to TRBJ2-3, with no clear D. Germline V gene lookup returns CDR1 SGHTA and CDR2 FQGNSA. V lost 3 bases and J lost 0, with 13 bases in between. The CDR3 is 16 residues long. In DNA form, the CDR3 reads TGTGCCAGCAGCTTCCTTGCGGTCCTAAGCACAGATACGCAGTATTTT. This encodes CASSFLAVLSTDTQYF.

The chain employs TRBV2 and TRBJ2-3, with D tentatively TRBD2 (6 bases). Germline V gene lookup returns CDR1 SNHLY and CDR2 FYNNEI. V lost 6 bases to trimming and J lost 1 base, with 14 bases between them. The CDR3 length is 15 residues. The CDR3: CASSPLTGGTDTQYF. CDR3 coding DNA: TGTGCCAGCAGCCCCTTAACGGGAGGCACAGATACGCAGTATTTT.

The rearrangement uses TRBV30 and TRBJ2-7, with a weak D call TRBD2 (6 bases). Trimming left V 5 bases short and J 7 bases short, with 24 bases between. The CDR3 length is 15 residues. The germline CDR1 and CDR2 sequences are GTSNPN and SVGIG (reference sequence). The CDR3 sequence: CAWQRATGRSAEQYF. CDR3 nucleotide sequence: TGTGCCTGGCAGCGGGCCACCGGGCGGAGTGCGGAGCAGTACTTC.

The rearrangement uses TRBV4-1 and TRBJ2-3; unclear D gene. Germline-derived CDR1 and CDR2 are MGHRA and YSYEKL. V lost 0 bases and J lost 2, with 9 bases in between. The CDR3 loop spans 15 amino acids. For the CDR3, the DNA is TGCGCCAGCAGCCAAGACTCCAGTCACACAGATACGCAGTATTTT. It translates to CASSQDSSHTDTQYF.

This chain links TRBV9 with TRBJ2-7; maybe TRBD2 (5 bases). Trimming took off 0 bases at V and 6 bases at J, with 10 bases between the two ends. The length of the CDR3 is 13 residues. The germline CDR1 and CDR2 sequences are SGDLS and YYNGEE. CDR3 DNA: TGTGCCAGCAGCGTAGCACTAGACGGCGAGCAGTACTTC. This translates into CASSVALDGEQYF. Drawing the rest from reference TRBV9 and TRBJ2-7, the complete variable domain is DSGVTQTPKHLITATGQRVTLRCSPRSGDLSVYWYQQSLDQGLQFLIQYYNGEERAKGNILERFSAQQFPDLHSELNLSSLELGDSALYFCASSVALDGEQYFGPGTRLTVT.

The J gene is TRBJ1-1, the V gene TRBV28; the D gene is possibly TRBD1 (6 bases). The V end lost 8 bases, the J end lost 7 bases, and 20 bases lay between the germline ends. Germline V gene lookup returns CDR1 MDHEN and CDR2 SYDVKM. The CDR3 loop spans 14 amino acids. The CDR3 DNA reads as TGTGCCAGCGGCTCCGGGACACCTAGGATTGAAGCTTTCTTT. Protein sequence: CASGSGTPRIEAFF.

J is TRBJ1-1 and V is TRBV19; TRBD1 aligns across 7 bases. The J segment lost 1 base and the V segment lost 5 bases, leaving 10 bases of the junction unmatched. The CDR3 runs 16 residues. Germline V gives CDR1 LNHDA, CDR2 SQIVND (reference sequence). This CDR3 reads CASSLVGQLQNTEAFF. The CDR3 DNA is TGTGCCAGTAGTTTGGTGGGACAGCTACAGAACACTGAAGCTTTCTTT.

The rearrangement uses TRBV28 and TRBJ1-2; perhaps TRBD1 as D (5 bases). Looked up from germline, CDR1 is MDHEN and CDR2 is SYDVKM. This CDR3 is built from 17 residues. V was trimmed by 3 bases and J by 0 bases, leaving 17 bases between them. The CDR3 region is CASSFPTRGSTNYGYTF. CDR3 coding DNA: TGTGCCAGCAGTTTCCCAACACGGGGGTCAACTAACTATGGCTACACCTTC.